The source of this T cell receptor (beta chain) is a study of T cell repertoires in ileal Crohn's disease. Study outcomes and limitations: Compared with non-smokers, active smokers at surgery showed more clonal expansions. Endoscopic recurrence occurred in every patient whose clonality exceeded 26.8%.

Assay used: immunoSEQ multiplex PCR; TCRdb lists only in-frame clones, some missing. The sample records under 12,000 clones, around 77% being singletons. For this clone: The target antigen is unknown.

The germline V gene encodes CDR1 SGHRS and CDR2 YFSETQ. CDR3 length: 14 residues. Trimming took 5 bases from V and 1 from J, leaving 11 bases between them. Indicated time point: neoterminal ileum biopsy at postoperative endoscopy, about 6 months after surgery. This receptor was taken from an adult with Crohn's disease. This sequence joins TRBV5-1 and TRBJ2-3; a possible D gene is TRBD1 (6 bases). Sequenced material: ileal tissue. The CDR3: CASSFRQGTDTQYF. Written as DNA, the CDR3 is TGCGCCAGCAGTTTTAGACAGGGCACAGATACGCAGTATTTT.